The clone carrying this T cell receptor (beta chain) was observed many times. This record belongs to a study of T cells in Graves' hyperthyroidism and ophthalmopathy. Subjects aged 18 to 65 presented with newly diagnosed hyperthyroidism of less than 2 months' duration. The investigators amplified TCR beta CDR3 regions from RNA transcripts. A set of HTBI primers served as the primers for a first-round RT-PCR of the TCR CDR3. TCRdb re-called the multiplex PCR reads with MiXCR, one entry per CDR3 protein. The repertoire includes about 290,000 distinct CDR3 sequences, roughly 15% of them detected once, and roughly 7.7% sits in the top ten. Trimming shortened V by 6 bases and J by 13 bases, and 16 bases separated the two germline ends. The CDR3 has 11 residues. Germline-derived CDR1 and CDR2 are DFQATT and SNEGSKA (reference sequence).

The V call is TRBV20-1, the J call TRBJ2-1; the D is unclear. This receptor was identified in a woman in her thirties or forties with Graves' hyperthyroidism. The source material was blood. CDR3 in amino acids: CSALANPDQFF. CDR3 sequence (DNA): TGCAGTGCCCTTGCAAACCCCGACCAGTTCTTC.